This T cell receptor beta chain was identified during a study of cytomegalovirus exposure and HLA in healthy donors (dated by TCRdb to the late 2010s). In the study overall: An earlier analysis of fewer than 750 of the donors reported 276 Gb of sequence data and 100 million to 120 million unique TCR beta sequences obtained from 150 million to 200 million T cells. An early release covering 550 to 650 HLA-typed donors comprised approximately 290 gigabases of sequencing data and tens of millions of unique TCR sequences. Of the 398 genotyped donors, 81% were placed in the genetic ancestry cluster associated with self-reported Caucasian donors. The study was designed to test whether signatures of past pathogen exposure could be identified by cataloging public T cell receptors. The study profiled the T cell repertoires of under 700 subjects by immunosequencing and related them to cytomegalovirus serostatus. A separate validation cohort of about 110 different subjects was used in addition to the roughly 620-subject first cohort. To predict cytomegalovirus infection status, the study combined high-throughput TCR immunosequencing, statistical association of individual TCRs with disease status, and machine learning. A later analysis re-examined previously published TCR beta repertoires from more than 600 donors and added high-resolution HLA genotyping to investigate patterns of TCR occurrence. Rather than using new phenotypic data, the later analysis identified candidate immune exposures from TCR beta sequences and from how often those sequences occurred across donors. In an earlier analysis of about 590 of the donors, high-throughput TCR beta sequencing was used to judge whether each TCR beta V gene segment behaved as functional or pseudogenic. Alongside the repertoire data, information on donor age, sex, ethnicity and CMV serostatus was compiled. Genome-wide SNP genotypes for about 60% of the roughly 700 donors were used in a later genetic analysis, which treated that subset as a discovery cohort. Every repertoire in the discovery cohort had been generated on one and the same sequencing platform. HLA typing covered class I and class II loci at four-digit resolution. Typing coverage varied by locus: roughly 620-630 donors for A, B, C, DRB1 and DQB1; some 520 for DQA1; about 570 for DPA1; roughly 470 for DPB1. Four to six DR-DQ haplotypes were handled as single units for association and clustering, since linkage in the cohort was strong. Among roughly 400 genotyped donors of the cohort, an average of roughly 240,000 unique TCR beta nucleotide sequences were sequenced per donor, about a sixth of them non-productive. Results the study describes overall, beyond this receptor: The study gave a list of 150 to 200 TCR beta chains associated with cytomegalovirus. A cluster of highly shared sequence variants was judged likely to be a technical artifact of the sequencing pipeline. A later analysis found that most CMV-associated TCR beta chains appeared HLA-restricted, with HLA associations seemingly driven largely by CMV exposure. A further reported finding was that TCR beta sequences accurately predicted the HLA-A and HLA-B alleles for most subjects in the first cohort. Roughly uniform sequencing depth across donors was assumed in presence/absence analyses, although this assumption may not hold. In an earlier analysis of 587 of the donors, most TCR beta V segments were observed in productive rearrangements about 90% or about 30% of the time, broadly matching IMGT annotations. HLA typing was unavailable for some donors at each locus, so association tests used only the typed subset. Specific HLA alleles were associated with 15,000 to 20,000 TCR beta sequences at a false discovery rate of 0.05 in a later analysis. Some IMGT-functional V segments, including TRBV6-2 and TRBV6-3, could not be told apart with the 87-base-pair reads, so those segments were excluded. In a later genetic analysis, fewer N-insertions in productive TCRs were reported among donors in an Asian-associated ancestry cluster than the approximately 670-donor mean. An association between a missense DCLRE1C variant and V-gene and J-gene trimming of TCR beta chains was found in a later genetic analysis and replicated in an independent cohort. The only immune exposure information available for the cohort was CMV serostatus. The classifier was reported to diagnose cytomegalovirus status with high specificity and sensitivity in both the original and validation cohorts. Strong co-occurrence of HLA alleles, especially DR and DQ, made assigning TCR associations to individual alleles difficult. According to a later analysis, TCR association rates differed among HLA loci, with DRB1 alleles showing the most associated TCRs and HLA-C alleles showing the fewest. The authors suggested that the approach could potentially be extended to other disease states and immunological phenotypes. Over 15 rarely observed V segments, including chromosome 9 orphons, were excluded from the earlier analysis of several hundred of the donors because counts were too low. Linkage disequilibrium might explain the correlated functional status among segregating V segments, but an unknown experimental factor could not be ruled out. A few of the identified cytomegalovirus-associated TCR beta chains were confirmed in vitro to be specific for cytomegalovirus antigens. A later analysis found that HLA-associated TCR beta chains were more clonally expanded and had lower generation probabilities than equally common non-associated chains. Most TCR sequences were observed very rarely across donors, whereas some public TCRs were present in many individuals. Only TCR beta chains were sequenced in this cohort, and the absence of alpha or paired-chain data limited detectable features. A later analysis reported that several top co-occurrence clusters appeared linked to parvovirus B19, influenza, CMV and Epstein-Barr virus.

The library came from the immunoSEQ multiplex PCR assay. For the multiplex PCR, a mixture combining 60 forward primers for TCR Vbeta segments and 13 reverse primers for TCR Jbeta segments was used. The CDR3 region of rearranged TCR beta genes was amplified from genomic DNA with a multiplex PCR assay. The amplified TCR beta libraries were sequenced on the Illumina HiSeq System as 87-base-pair reads. On the study's bioinformatics: In a later analysis, about 80 million unique TCR beta chains were counted across the roughly 610 repertoires, and around 11 million of these chains were shared by at least two donors. A nearest-neighbor algorithm error-corrected the raw reads and collapsed the reads into unique sequences, merging closely related sequences to remove PCR and sequencing errors. Alignment of CDR3 sequences to IMGT reference sequences was used to assign V, D and J gene segments. For a sequence to be retained, at least a six-nucleotide match to both a V gene segment and a J gene segment was required. A rearrangement counted as productive if the CDR3 had no stop codons and remained in frame with V and J, and every other rearrangement counted as non-productive. Following IMGT convention, CDR3 was defined as the stretch from the second conserved V-encoded cysteine to the conserved J-encoded phenylalanine. In an earlier analysis of some 550 of the donors, sequences lacking an unambiguous match to a single V gene segment were excluded. In an earlier analysis of several hundred of the donors, V segments were called functional above 56.7% productive rearrangements and were called segregating when the between-donor standard deviation exceeded 5%. To diagnose cytomegalovirus status from the catalog of TCR beta chain sequences, a statistical classification framework was built. In a later analysis, V and J genes were assigned by comparing TCR nucleotide sequences against IMGT/GENE-DB human TR gene sequences. A later analysis assigned CDR3 sequences and most-parsimonious VDJ recombination scenarios with the TCRdist pipeline. In a later analysis, each TCR beta chain was defined by its CDR3 amino acid sequence together with its V-gene family, and reads lacking a unique V-gene family were excluded. A later analysis removed 592 highly shared, low-generation-probability nucleotide sequences to deal with suspected cross-contamination and a sequencing artifact. In a later analysis, a clonal expansion index was calculated for each public chain from normalized within-repertoire ranks of inferred template counts. In a later analysis, generation probabilities were computed using a VDJ recombination model fitted to out-of-frame rearrangements, and the results were checked against IGoR. In a later analysis, hypergeometric tests were used to score TCR-TCR, TCR-HLA and TCR-CMV co-occurrence, with a repertoire-size bias correction applied to TCR pairs. To estimate false discovery rates, a later analysis permuted the HLA or CMV assignments 20 times. In a later analysis, co-occurring TCRs were grouped using DBSCAN, with TCRdist sequence similarity added in when clustering inside HLA-allele-positive subsets. For co-occurrence clustering, repertoires with fewer than 30,000 or more than 120,000 public chains were excluded, along with about five repertoires with anomalous nucleotide sharing. What TCRdb holds here is the immuneACCESS table cut down to in-frame rearrangements. Part of the clones is not present; checked against another copy, under half of the missing clones reflect an unresolved V gene, and the others are unexplained. The V and J calls and clone size come from that table; D and trimming were worked out from the DNA. The sample table lists about 200,000 clones, roughly 84% of them with a count of one. The leading ten clones occupy 1.7% of the sample.

About this clone: Which antigen it targets is not known. Per-nucleotide qualities are absent, and no much larger clonotype sits a single base away.

The cohort comprised around 700 healthy bone marrow donors. All cohort members were sampled while nominally healthy, although unrecorded immune exposures were likely present. The donor was CMV seronegative and belonged to the group of 350 to 400 seronegative cohort members. A peripheral blood sample was provided by each donor, and peripheral blood mononuclear cells were used for TCR beta sequencing. The Qiagen DNeasy Blood Extraction Kit was used to extract genomic DNA from the blood cell samples. V is trimmed back by 3 bases and J by 5 bases, and the junction contains 7 bases that no gene match accounts for. Via the germline V gene, CDR1 is MDHEN and CDR2 SYDVKM. Reading from cysteine to phenylalanine, the CDR3 counts 15 amino acids. Just the 45-base CDR3 DNA is kept, in frame starting at base 1.

The V and J genes are TRBV28 and TRBJ2-7; 10 nucleotides in the junction match TRBD2. What was sequenced was PBMCs. The sequence derives from a man aged 45-60 years in good health and CMV-seronegative. The CDR3 in this case is CASSFLAGVSHEQYF. The DNA is TGTGCCAGCAGTTTCCTAGCGGGAGTTAGCCACGAGCAGTACTTC. The CDR3, completed at both ends by the reference TRBV28 and TRBJ2-7 genes, gives the full variable domain DVKVTQSSRYLVKRTGEKVFLECVQDMDHENMFWYRQDPGLGLRLIYFSYDVKMKEKGDIPEGYSVSREKKERFSLILESASTNQTSMYLCASSFLAGVSHEQYFGPGTRLTVT.